This entry lists 7 T cell receptor beta chains sequenced from one sample in a study of blood T cell repertoires in COVID-19. The data were produced by immunoSEQ multiplex PCR, yet TCRdb's version contains in-frame clones alone and is incomplete. The sample contains 81,000 or so clones, about 88% of which appear only once. The sequenced material came from peripheral blood. All receptors come from a man between 65 and 85 years old with active or convalescent COVID-19.

This clone appeared a few times. V usage is TRBV27 and J usage is TRBJ2-3; 12 nucleotides match TRBD2. V trimming: 5 bases; J trimming: 1 base; junction bases outside the gene matches: 7. Germline values: CDR1 MNHEY, CDR2 SMNVEV (reference sequence). CDR3 size: 17 residues. CDR3 region: CASSPRLAGARTDTQYF. The CDR3 nucleotides read TGTGCCAGCAGTCCCCGACTAGCGGGGGCGCGCACAGATACGCAGTATTTT.

This chain connects TRBV3-1 (or the pseudogene TRBV3-2) to TRBJ2-3; D perhaps matches TRBD2 (6 bases). Looked up from germline, CDR1 is LGHDT and CDR2 is YNNKEL (reference sequence). This CDR3 is 16 amino acids long. Trimming removed 0 bases at V and 4 bases at J, with 14 bases between. CDR3 nucleotide sequence: TGTGCCAGCAGCCAAGAAGGCGGGGCCCCGGCAGATACGCAGTATTTT. Residues: CASSQEGGAPADTQYF.

V usage is TRBV15 and J usage is TRBJ1-6; 7 bases map to TRBD1. CDR1 and CDR2 (germline): LNHNV, YYDKDF (reference sequence). The CDR3 length is 15 residues. Trimming at V came to 3 bases and at J to 5 bases, leaving 4 bases not matched to a gene. CDR3 sequence (DNA): TGTGCCACCAGCAGCAGCACAGGGGATAATTCACCCCTCCACTTT. Encoded protein: CATSSSTGDNSPLHF. The entire variable domain, with the rest obtained from reference TRBV15 and TRBJ1-6, is as follows: DAMVIQNPRYQVTQFGKPVTLSCSQTLNHNVMYWYQQKSSQAPKLLFHYYDKDFNNEADTPDNFQSRRPNTSFCFLDIRSPGLGDTAMYLCATSSSTGDNSPLHFGNGTRLTVT.

The gene calls are TRBV7-8 and TRBJ1-1; maybe TRBD1 (6 bases). There are 13 residues in the CDR3. Germline lookup yields CDR1 SGHVS and CDR2 FQNEAQ. Trimming removed 4 bases at V and 10 bases at J, with 16 bases between. The CDR3 loop is CASSSGAELRAFF. CDR3 coding DNA: TGTGCCAGCAGCTCAGGGGCGGAATTACGAGCTTTCTTT.

This sequence joins TRBV9 and TRBJ2-2; D unresolved. The ends were cut back, 7 bases at V and 2 bases at J, with 12 bases in the middle. Germline CDR1 and CDR2: SGDLS and YYNGEE. The CDR3 runs 14 residues. The CDR3 nucleotides read TGTGCCAGCGCGCCTCTCGATAACACCGGGGAGCTGTTTTTT. This encodes CASAPLDNTGELFF.

This sequence joins TRBV5-5 and TRBJ1-6; D ambiguous. The germline V gene encodes CDR1 SGHKS and CDR2 YYEKEE (reference sequence). The CDR3 has 15 amino acids. V was clipped by 4 bases and J by 2 bases, with 10 bases between them. The CDR3 reads CASSPLSAYNSPLHF. CDR3 nucleotide sequence: TGTGCCAGCAGCCCCCTGAGCGCCTATAATTCACCCCTCCACTTT.

DNA for the CDR3: TGCGCCAGCAGCAGACAGGGTGGCTACGAGCAGTACTTC. Protein product: CASSRQGGYEQYF. This chain uses TRBV4-1 with TRBJ2-7, with 7 nucleotides matching TRBD1. V shed 5 bases, J shed 3 bases, and the junction held 4 bases outside the gene matches. This CDR3 is built from 13 residues. Germline V gene data show CDR1 as MGHRA and CDR2 as YSYEKL.